This TCR beta chain was captured in a study of cytomegalovirus exposure and HLA in healthy donors. Study-level background: In a later analysis, the roughly 130 validation repertoires were reported to have used the same platform as the 600 to 800 first-cohort repertoires.

Assay: immunoSEQ multiplex PCR; the TCRdb copy retains only in-frame clones and omits some. Of over 150,000 clones in the sample, around 88% were seen once. This CDR3 is built from 16 residues. The germline V gene has CDR1 SGHVS and CDR2 FQNEAQ. Trimming shortened V by 2 bases and J by 0 bases, and 10 bases separated the two germline ends. On this clone: Antigen unknown.

Findings and limits, study-wide: Across donors, most TCRs were seen rarely, yet some public ones were widespread. The finding came from a later analysis; first-cohort TCR clusters tended to co-occur in the roughly 120 validation repertoires. A few of the chains that were CMV-associated were confirmed in vitro to be specific for CMV antigens.

The TCR sequence derives from a woman aged 18-35 years in good health and CMV-seronegative. This chain links TRBV7-8 with TRBJ1-4, with D unresolved. Specimen: PBMCs. CDR3 bases: TGTGCCAGCAGCTTACCACTGACTGCAACTAATGAAAAACTGTTTTTT. It is translated as CASSLPLTATNEKLFF. Full variable domain (missing parts from reference TRBV7-8 and TRBJ1-4): GAGVSQSPRYKVAKRGQDVALRCDPISGHVSLFWYQQALGQGPEFLTYFQNEAQLDKSGLPSDRFFAERPEGSVSTLKIQRTQQEDSAVYLCASSLPLTATNEKLFFGSGTQLSVL.